The 9 T cell receptor beta chains listed next were all sequenced from one sample in a study of post-analysis software for immune sequencing data. Each TCR beta cDNA library carried unique molecular identifiers. TCRdb re-called the PCR reads through MiXCR, storing one row per CDR3 protein. The data hold roughly 540,000 distinct CDR3 sequences, with less than 40% observed a single time. Regarding the study as a whole: TRBV5-6, TRBV5-1 and TRBV20-1 were among four to six TRBV segments more frequent in patients than controls.

Antigen specificity for these receptors is unknown. The sample was blood. The receptors were gathered from a girl younger than 18 with multiple sclerosis.

The genes are TRBV20-1 and TRBJ1-2, with 9 bases lining up with TRBD1. V lost 6 bases, J lost 7 bases, and 6 bases stayed unmatched. The V gene's germline CDR1 is DFQATT and CDR2 SNEGSKA (reference sequence). The length of the CDR3 is 12 residues. The CDR3, as DNA: TGCAGTGCCCGACAGGGGGGGACTGGCTACACCTTC. Its translation is CSARQGGTGYTF.

This clonotype turned up a few times. J is TRBJ1-6 and V is TRBV28, with TRBD1 matching over 12 bases. CDR1 is MDHEN, CDR2 SYDVKM, per germline. The V and J ends lost 8 bases and 5 bases, in that order; junction bases with no gene match: 7. The CDR3 has 16 amino acids. CDR3 region: CASYGTGGAHNSPLHF. The CDR3 nucleotides read TGTGCCAGCTACGGGACAGGGGGCGCCCATAATTCACCCCTCCACTTT.

V gene TRBV6-2 or TRBV6-3 combines with J gene TRBJ2-7, with TRBD2 matching 10 bases. V gave up 6 bases and J gave up 2 bases; unmatched junction bases: 7. Germline V gene lookup returns CDR1 MNHEY and CDR2 SVGEGT. There are 15 residues in the CDR3. This CDR3 is CASSRSGGAAYEQYF. In DNA form, the CDR3 reads TGTGCCAGCAGCCGCAGCGGGGGGGCGGCCTACGAGCAGTACTTC.

V and J are TRBV20-1 and TRBJ2-7, with D possibly TRBD1 on 5 matching bases. CDR3 length: 14 residues. V dropped 1 base and J dropped 4 bases, with 14 bases sitting between them. Germline values: CDR1 DFQATT, CDR2 SNEGSKA (reference sequence). CDR3 residues: CSARGEKGRYEQYF. The CDR3 DNA reads as TGCAGTGCTAGAGGCGAAAAGGGGCGGTACGAGCAGTACTTC.

The chain employs TRBV19 and TRBJ2-5; perhaps TRBD2 as D (6 bases). CDR1 is LNHDA and CDR2 is SQIVND in the germline V gene (reference sequence). V was trimmed by 7 bases and J by 5 bases, leaving 17 bases between them. The CDR3 runs to 14 residues. The CDR3 sequence is CASTPDGGGETQYF. The CDR3 DNA follows: TGTGCCAGTACCCCGGACGGTGGGGGGGAGACCCAGTACTTC.

This clonotype was counted a single time. The junction departs from the called germline gene at one end, perhaps through a read error. This chain links TRBV12-3 or TRBV12-4 with TRBJ2-3, with TRBD2 as a possible D gene (6 bases). The CDR3 loop spans 14 amino acids. The DNA for the CDR3 is TGTGTCAGCGTCAGACTAGACCTCACAGATACGCAGTATTTT. Protein: CVSVRLDLTDTQYF.

The CDR3 DNA reads TGTGCCAGCAGTTACACGCTAGTCAAAAACATTCAGTACTTC. Protein: CASSYTLVKNIQYF. The chain joins TRBV6-5 to TRBJ2-4; D unresolved. The CDR3 totals 14 residues. The germline CDR1 and CDR2 sequences are MNHEY and SVGAGI. Trimming shortened V by 2 bases and J by 3 bases, and 8 bases separated the two germline ends.

The V call is TRBV7-2, the J call TRBJ2-3; 14 nucleotides align to TRBD2. This CDR3 comprises 18 residues. J was trimmed by 6 bases and V by 0 bases; bases with no gene match: 8. Germline V gene data show CDR1 as SGHTA and CDR2 as FQGNSA. The CDR3, as DNA: TGTGCCAGCAGCTTAGCTCGGACTAGCGGGGGGCCCTTGGATACGCAGTATTTT. This gives the protein CASSLARTSGGPLDTQYF.

The chain recombines TRBV6-1 with TRBJ2-3; 11 bases match TRBD2. The germline V gene encodes CDR1 MNHNS and CDR2 SASEGT. The CDR3 has 15 residues. Losses at the gene ends were 7 bases for V and 0 bases for J; bases not matched to a gene: 3. CDR3 residues: CASITSGGSTDTQYF. CDR3 DNA sequence: TGTGCCAGCATTACTAGCGGGGGAAGCACAGATACGCAGTATTTT.